The next 2 T cell receptor beta chains were all read from a single sample in a study of T cell repertoires in cytomegalovirus infection. One entry per CDR3 protein, called by TCRdb with MiXCR from the reads. This repertoire shows roughly 760,000 distinct CDR3 sequences, roughly a third found once; its top ten account for about 2.8%. Specimen: PBMCs. Receptor source: a human donor in good health (CMV status not recorded). Some clones in this sample may be carry-over from other donors' samples.

Points on this clonotype: A junction boundary mismatches the germline segment, possibly from a read error. This chain connects TRBV6-5 to TRBJ2-4; D is possibly TRBD1 (6 bases). Germline loops: CDR1 MNHEY, CDR2 SVGAGI. CDR3 length: 15 residues. In nucleotides, the CDR3 is TGTTCCAGCAGATCTCCCAGGGGCAACAAAAACATTCAGTACTTC. Protein sequence: CSSRSPRGNKNIQYF.

This chain links TRBV9 with TRBJ1-5; unclear D gene. The CDR3 covers 15 residues. The ends were cut back, 0 bases at V and 4 bases at J, with 11 bases in the middle. Germline V gene lookup returns CDR1 SGDLS and CDR2 YYNGEE. CDR3 coding DNA: TGTGCCAGCAGCGTAGGATTAAGTGGTAATCAGCCCCAGCATTTT. Translating gives CASSVGLSGNQPQHF.